The rows below give T cell receptor beta chains drawn from one sample of a study of cytomegalovirus exposure and HLA in healthy donors. Clones were read by immunoSEQ multiplex PCR, and TCRdb kept only the in-frame ones, dropping some. The data hold about 56,000 clones, with 93% observed a single time. The sample was PBMCs. All receptors come from a woman under 30 in good health and CMV-seropositive. Both conserved end residues are part of each CDR3. Each record gives: J gene, CDR3 length, D gene, V gene, CDR3 DNA, CDR3 protein. A D gene is named only where the DNA matches it firmly.

>TRBJ2-5|12|.|TRBV6-1
TGTGCCAGCAGTGAAGTGAGAGAGACCCAGTACTTC
CASSEVRETQYF
>TRBJ2-3|16|TRBD2|TRBV7-3
TGTGCCAGCAGCTCGGGACTAGCGGGGGGCACAGATACGCAGTATTTT
CASSSGLAGGTDTQYF
>TRBJ2-1|14|.|TRBV6-5
TGTGCCAGCAGCGCTACTAGGGACTACAATGAGCAGTTCTTC
CASSATRDYNEQFF
>TRBJ2-1|13|.|TRBV27
TGTGCCAGCAGTTTACTCGGGTACAATGAGCAGTTCTTC
CASSLLGYNEQFF
>TRBJ2-7|14|TRBD1|TRBV7-9
TGTGCCAGCAGCCCAGGGACAGGGCTCTACGAGCAGTACTTC
CASSPGTGLYEQYF
>TRBJ2-1|19|TRBD2|TRBV5-1
TGCGCCAGCAGCCCCGGGACTAGCGGGGGGGCCAGGTCCTACAATGAGCAGTTCTTC
CASSPGTSGGARSYNEQFF
>TRBJ1-2|15|.|TRBV7-9
TGTGCCAGCAGCTTATTGGGGACTAAAAATTATGGCTACACCTTC
CASSLLGTKNYGYTF
>TRBJ2-1|16|.|TRBV5-1
TGCGCCAGCAGCTTGCTAGAGCGGGCTACCTACAATGAGCAGTTCTTC
CASSLLERATYNEQFF
>TRBJ1-1|15|TRBD1|TRBV4-1
TGCGCCAGCAGTCAAAACAGGGGGTTGAACACTGAAGCTTTCTTT
CASSQNRGLNTEAFF
>TRBJ1-3|14|TRBD1|TRBV6-5
TGTGCCAGCAGTGCACAGGGGTCTGGAAACACCATATATTTT
CASSAQGSGNTIYF
>TRBJ1-6|17|.|TRBV6-1
TGTGCCAGCAGTGAAGCCCACAGAAGCTCCTATAATTCACCCCTCCACTTT
CASSEAHRSSYNSPLHF
>TRBJ1-4|13|.|TRBV7-9
TGTGCCAGCACAAACGGGAGGGATGAAAAACTGTTTTTT
CASTNGRDEKLFF